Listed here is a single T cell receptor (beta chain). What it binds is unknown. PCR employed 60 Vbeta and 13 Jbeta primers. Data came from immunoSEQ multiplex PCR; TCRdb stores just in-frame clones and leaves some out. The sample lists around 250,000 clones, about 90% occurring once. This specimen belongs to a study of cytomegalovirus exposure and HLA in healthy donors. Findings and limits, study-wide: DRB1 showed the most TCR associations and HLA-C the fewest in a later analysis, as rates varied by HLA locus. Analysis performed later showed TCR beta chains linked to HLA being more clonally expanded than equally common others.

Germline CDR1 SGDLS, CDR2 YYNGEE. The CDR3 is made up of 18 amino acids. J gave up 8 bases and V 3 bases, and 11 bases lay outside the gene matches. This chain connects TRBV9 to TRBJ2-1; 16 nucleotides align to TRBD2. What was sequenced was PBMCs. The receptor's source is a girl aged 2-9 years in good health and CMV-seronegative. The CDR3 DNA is TGTGCCAGCAGCGCAACCGGGACTAGCGGGGGGGCTCCTTATGAGCAGTTCTTC. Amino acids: CASSATGTSGGAPYEQFF.